Sequencing of this TCR beta chain was carried out in a study of T cell responses to AZD1222 COVID-19 vaccine. Study-wide points: The study sampled repertoires only after the peak T cell response. Spike-specific TCR depth and breadth grew after two AZD1222 doses. Targets within unmutated variant regions were reportedly found for nearly half of spike-specific TCRs.

Details on this clone: Its specificity is unknown.

Trimming shortened V by 4 bases and J by 4 bases, and 16 bases separated the two germline ends. The CDR3 length is 16 residues. Germline assignment: CDR1 MDHEN and CDR2 SYDVKM. Assay: immunoSEQ multiplex PCR; the TCRdb copy retains only in-frame clones and omits some. Of roughly 160,000 clones detected, about 90% appear once; the ten largest clones hold 1% to 1.5%. The TCR was taken from an adult who received the AZD1222 COVID-19 vaccine. The rearrangement joins TRBV28 to TRBJ1-4; possibly TRBD1 for D (5 bases). The sample was peripheral blood, taken 28 days after the second AZD1222 dose. CDR3 sequence (DNA): TGTGCCAGCAGTTCCACTAGGGACGGATATAATGAAAAACTGTTTTTT. Amino acids: CASSSTRDGYNEKLFF. The full variable domain, its missing parts supplied by reference TRBV28 and TRBJ1-4, is DVKVTQSSRYLVKRTGEKVFLECVQDMDHENMFWYRQDPGLGLRLIYFSYDVKMKEKGDIPEGYSVSREKKERFSLILESASTNQTSMYLCASSSTRDGYNEKLFFGSGTQLSVL.